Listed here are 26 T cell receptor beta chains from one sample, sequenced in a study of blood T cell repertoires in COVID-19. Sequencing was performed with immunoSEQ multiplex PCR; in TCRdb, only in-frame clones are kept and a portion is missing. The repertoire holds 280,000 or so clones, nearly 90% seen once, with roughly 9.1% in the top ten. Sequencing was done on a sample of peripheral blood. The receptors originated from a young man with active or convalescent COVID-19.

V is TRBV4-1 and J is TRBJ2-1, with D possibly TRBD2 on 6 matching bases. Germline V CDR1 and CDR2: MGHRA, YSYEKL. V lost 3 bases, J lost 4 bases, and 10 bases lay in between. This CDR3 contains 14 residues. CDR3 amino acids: CASSQAGSYNEQFF. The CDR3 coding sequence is TGCGCCAGCAGCCAGGCGGGATCATACAATGAGCAGTTCTTC.

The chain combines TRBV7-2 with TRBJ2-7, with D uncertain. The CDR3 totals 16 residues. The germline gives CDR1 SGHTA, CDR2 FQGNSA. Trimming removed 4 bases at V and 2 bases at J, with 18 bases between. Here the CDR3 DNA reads TGTGCCAGCAGCTCAGAGGTATGGCCCGTCCCCTACGAGCAGTACTTC. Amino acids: CASSSEVWPVPYEQYF.

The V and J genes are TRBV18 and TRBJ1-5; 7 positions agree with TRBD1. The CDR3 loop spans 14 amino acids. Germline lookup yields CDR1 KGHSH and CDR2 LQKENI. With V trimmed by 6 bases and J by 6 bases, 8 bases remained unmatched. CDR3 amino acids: CASSTDRAPQPQHF. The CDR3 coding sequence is TGTGCCAGCTCCACCGACAGGGCGCCTCAGCCCCAGCATTTT.

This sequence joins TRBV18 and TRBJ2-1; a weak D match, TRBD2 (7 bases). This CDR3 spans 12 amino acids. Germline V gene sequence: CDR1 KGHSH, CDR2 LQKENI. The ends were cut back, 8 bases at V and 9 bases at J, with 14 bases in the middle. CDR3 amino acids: CASQRGGGEQFF. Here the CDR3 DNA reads TGTGCCAGCCAACGGGGAGGGGGTGAGCAGTTCTTC.

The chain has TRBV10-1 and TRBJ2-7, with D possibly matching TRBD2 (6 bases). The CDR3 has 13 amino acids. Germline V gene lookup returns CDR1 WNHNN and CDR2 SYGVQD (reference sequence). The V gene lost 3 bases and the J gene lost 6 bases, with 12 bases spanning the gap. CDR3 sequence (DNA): TGCGCCAGCAGTGAAGCTAGCGTAGGCGAGCAGTACTTC. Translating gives CASSEASVGEQYF.

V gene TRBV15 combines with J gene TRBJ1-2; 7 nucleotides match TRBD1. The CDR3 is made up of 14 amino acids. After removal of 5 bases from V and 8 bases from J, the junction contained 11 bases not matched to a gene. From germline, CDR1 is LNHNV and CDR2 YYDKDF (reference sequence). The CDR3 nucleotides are TGTGCCACCAGCGGACAGGTATTCGTTGGAGGCTACACCTTC. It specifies CATSGQVFVGGYTF.

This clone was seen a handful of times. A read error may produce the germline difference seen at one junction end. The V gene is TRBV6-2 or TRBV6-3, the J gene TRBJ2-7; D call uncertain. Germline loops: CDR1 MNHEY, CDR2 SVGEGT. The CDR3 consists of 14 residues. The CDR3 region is CASSHSGEVYEQYF. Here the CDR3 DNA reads TGTGCCAGCAGTCACTCGGGTGAGGTCTACGAGCAGTACTTC.

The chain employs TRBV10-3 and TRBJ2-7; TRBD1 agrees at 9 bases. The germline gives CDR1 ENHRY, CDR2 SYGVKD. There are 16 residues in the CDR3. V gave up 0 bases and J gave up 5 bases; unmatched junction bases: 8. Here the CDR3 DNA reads TGTGCCATCAGTGAGTCCGGGGGACAGGGATTTAACGAGCAGTACTTC. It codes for CAISESGGQGFNEQYF.

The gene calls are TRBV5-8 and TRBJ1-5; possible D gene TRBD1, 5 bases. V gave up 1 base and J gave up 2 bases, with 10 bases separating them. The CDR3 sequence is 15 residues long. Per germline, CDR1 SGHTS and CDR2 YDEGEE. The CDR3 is CASSLFREGNQPQHF. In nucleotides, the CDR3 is TGTGCCAGCAGCTTGTTCAGGGAGGGCAATCAGCCCCAGCATTTT.

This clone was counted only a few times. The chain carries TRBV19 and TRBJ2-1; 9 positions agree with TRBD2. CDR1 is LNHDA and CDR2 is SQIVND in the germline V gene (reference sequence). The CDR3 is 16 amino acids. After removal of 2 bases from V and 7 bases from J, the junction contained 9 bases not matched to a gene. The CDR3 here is CASSIFAGGPMNEQFF. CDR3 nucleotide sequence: TGTGCCAGTAGTATATTTGCGGGGGGGCCTATGAATGAGCAGTTCTTC. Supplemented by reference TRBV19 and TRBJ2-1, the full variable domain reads DGGITQSPKYLFRKEGQNVTLSCEQNLNHDAMYWYRQDPGQGLRLIYYSQIVNDFQKGDIAEGYSVSREKKESFPLTVTSAQKNPTAFYLCASSIFAGGPMNEQFFGPGTRLTVL.

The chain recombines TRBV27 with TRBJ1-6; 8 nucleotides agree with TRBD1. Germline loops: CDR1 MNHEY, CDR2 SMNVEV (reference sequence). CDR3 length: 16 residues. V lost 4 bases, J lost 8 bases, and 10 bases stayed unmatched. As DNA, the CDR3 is TGTGCCAGCAGTTCCGATCAGGACAGGGTGTATTCACCCCTCCACTTT. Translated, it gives CASSSDQDRVYSPLHF.

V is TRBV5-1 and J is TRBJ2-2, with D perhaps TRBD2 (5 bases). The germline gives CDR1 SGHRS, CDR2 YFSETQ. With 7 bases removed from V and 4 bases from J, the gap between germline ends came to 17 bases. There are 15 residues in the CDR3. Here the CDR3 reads CASSGEWIGTGELFF. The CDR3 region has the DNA TGCGCCAGCTCTGGGGAGTGGATTGGCACCGGGGAGCTGTTTTTT.

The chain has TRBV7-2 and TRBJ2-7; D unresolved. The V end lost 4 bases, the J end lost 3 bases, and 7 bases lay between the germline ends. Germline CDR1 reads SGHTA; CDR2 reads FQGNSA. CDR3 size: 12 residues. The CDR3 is CASSSASYEQYF. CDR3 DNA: TGTGCCAGCAGCTCCGCCAGCTACGAGCAGTACTTC.

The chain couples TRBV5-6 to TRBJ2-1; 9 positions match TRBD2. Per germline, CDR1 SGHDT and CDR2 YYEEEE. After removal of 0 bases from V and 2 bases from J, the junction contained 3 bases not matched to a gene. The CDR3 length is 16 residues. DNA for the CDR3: TGTGCCAGCAGCTTGGGGACTAGCGTAACCTACAATGAGCAGTTCTTC. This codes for CASSLGTSVTYNEQFF.

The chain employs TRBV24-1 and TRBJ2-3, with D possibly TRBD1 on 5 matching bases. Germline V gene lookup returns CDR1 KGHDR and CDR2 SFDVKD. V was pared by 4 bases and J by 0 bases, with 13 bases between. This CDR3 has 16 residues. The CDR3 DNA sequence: TGTGCCACCAGTGACACCAAACAGGAAAGCACAGATACGCAGTATTTT. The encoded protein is CATSDTKQESTDTQYF.

The CDR3 loop reads CSVEGQGKETQYF. The CDR3 DNA sequence: TGCAGCGTTGAAGGTCAGGGTAAAGAGACCCAGTACTTC. The chain recombines TRBV29-1 with TRBJ2-5; possible D gene TRBD1, 5 bases. V was trimmed by 1 base and J by 3 bases, leaving 9 bases between them. Germline V gene data show CDR1 as SQVTM and CDR2 as ANQGSEA. This CDR3 is built from 13 residues.

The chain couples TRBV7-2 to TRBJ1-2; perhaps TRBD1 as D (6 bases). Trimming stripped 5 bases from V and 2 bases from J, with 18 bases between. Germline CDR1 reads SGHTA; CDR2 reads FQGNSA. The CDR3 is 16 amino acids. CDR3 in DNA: TGTGCCAGCAGCCCTTCGCCCGGACAGCTGAACTATGGCTACACCTTC. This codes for CASSPSPGQLNYGYTF.

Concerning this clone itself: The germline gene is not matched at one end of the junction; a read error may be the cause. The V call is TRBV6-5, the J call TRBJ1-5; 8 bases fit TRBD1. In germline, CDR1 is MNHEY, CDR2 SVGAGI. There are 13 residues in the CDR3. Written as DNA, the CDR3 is TGTGCCACCGCAGGGGGCGGCAACCAGCCCCAGCATTTT. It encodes CATAGGGNQPQHF.

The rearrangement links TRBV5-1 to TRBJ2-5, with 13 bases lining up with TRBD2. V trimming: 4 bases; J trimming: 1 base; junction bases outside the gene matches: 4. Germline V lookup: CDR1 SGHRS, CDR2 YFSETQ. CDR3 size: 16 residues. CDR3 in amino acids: CASSKGTSGIQETQYF. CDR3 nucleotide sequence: TGCGCCAGCAGCAAAGGGACTAGCGGGATCCAAGAGACCCAGTACTTC.

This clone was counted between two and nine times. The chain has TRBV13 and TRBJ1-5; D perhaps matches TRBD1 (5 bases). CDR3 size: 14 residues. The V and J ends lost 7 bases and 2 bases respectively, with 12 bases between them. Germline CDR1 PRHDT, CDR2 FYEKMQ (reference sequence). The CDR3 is CASTVRVGNQPQHF. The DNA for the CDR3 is TGTGCCAGCACTGTCAGGGTGGGCAATCAGCCCCAGCATTTT. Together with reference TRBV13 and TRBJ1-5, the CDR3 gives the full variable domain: AAGVIQSPRHLIKEKRETATLKCYPIPRHDTVYWYQQGPGQDPQFLISFYEKMQSDKGSIPDRFSAQQFSDYHSELNMSSLELGDSALYFCASTVRVGNQPQHFGDGTRLSIL.

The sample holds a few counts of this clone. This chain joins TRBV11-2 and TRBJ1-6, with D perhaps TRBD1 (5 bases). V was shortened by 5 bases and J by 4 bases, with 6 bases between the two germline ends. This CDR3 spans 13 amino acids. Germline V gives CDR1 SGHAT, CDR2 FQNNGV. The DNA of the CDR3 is TGTGCCAGCAGCAGGGGATATAATTCACCCCTCCACTTT. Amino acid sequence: CASSRGYNSPLHF.

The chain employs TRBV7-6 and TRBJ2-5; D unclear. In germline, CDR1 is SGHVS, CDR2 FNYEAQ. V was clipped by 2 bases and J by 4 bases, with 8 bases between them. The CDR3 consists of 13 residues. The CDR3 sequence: CASSLPTRETQYF. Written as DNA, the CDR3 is TGTGCCAGCAGCTTACCAACAAGAGAGACCCAGTACTTC. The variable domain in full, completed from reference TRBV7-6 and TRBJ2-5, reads GAGVSQSPRYKVTKRGQDVALRCDPISGHVSLYWYRQALGQGPEFLTYFNYEAQQDKSGLPNDRFSAERPEGSISTLTIQRTEQRDSAMYRCASSLPTRETQYFGPGTRLLVL.

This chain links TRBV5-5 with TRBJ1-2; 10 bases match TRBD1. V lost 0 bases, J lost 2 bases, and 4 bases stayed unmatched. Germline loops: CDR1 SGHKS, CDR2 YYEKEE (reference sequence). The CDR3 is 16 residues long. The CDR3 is CASSLDLTGGNYGYTF. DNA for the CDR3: TGTGCCAGCAGCTTGGATCTGACAGGGGGCAACTATGGCTACACCTTC.

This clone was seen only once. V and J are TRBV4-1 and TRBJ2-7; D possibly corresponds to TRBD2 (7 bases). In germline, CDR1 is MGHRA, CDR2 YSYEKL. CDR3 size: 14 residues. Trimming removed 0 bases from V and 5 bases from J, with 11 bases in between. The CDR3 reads CASSQDWGGNEQYF. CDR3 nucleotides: TGCGCCAGCAGCCAAGATTGGGGGGGCAACGAGCAGTACTTC.

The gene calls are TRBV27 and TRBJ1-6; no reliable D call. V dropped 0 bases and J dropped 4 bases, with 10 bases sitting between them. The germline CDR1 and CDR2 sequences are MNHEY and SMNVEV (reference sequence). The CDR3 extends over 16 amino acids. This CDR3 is CASSLSGEVYNSPLHF. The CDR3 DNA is TGTGCCAGCAGTTTATCCGGGGAAGTTTATAATTCACCCCTCCACTTT.

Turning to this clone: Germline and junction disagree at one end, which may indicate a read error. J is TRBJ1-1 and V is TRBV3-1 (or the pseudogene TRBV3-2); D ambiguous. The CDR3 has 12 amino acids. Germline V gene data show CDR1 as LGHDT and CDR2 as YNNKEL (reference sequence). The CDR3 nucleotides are TGTGCCAGCAGCCAAGGATTCTTGAAGCCCACGTTT. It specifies CASSQGFLKPTF.